These 30 T cell receptor beta chains originate from one sample sequenced in a study of control samples from healthy donors and cancer patients. Sequencing used immunoSEQ multiplex PCR; TCRdb keeps in-frame clones, though not all of them. Among about 130,000 clones listed, 92% were seen once. Sample: blood. These receptors were collected from a woman aged 45 to 65 in good health.

The rearrangement uses TRBV6-1 and TRBJ1-1; D not certain. This CDR3 region has 15 residues. Germline V lookup: CDR1 MNHNS, CDR2 SASEGT. The ends were cut back, 2 bases at V and 0 bases at J, with 10 bases in the middle. The CDR3 DNA reads TGTGCCAGCAGTGAACCGGGGTTAATGAACACTGAAGCTTTCTTT. It is translated as CASSEPGLMNTEAFF.

This rearrangement joins TRBV19 to TRBJ1-5; D is unresolved. CDR1 and CDR2 from the germline V gene are LNHDA and SQIVND (reference sequence). The V end was cut by 3 bases, the J end by 5 bases, with 8 bases between. This CDR3 contains 13 residues. The CDR3 here is CASSIYRDQPQHF. The CDR3 nucleotides read TGTGCCAGTAGTATTTATCGGGATCAGCCCCAGCATTTT.

CDR3 DNA sequence: TGTGCCAGCAGCGTAGTTCCGGCGGGAGGGTTAGTCAATGAGCAGTTCTTC. It codes for CASSVVPAGGLVNEQFF. This rearrangement joins TRBV9 to TRBJ2-1; 9 positions match TRBD2. The CDR3 is 17 residues long. The V gene's germline CDR1 is SGDLS and CDR2 YYNGEE. J lost 6 bases, V lost 0 bases, and 10 bases had no gene match.

The chain links TRBV10-2 to TRBJ1-5; the D gene is possibly TRBD1 (5 bases). This CDR3 region has 13 residues. From germline, CDR1 is WSHSY and CDR2 SAAADI. V was trimmed by 5 bases and J by 6 bases, leaving 11 bases between them. Here the CDR3 DNA reads TGCGCCAGCAGTTTCGACAGACTTCAGCCCCAGCATTTT. Translating it yields CASSFDRLQPQHF.

This chain connects TRBV5-1 to TRBJ2-1; TRBD2 matches at 9 bases. The CDR3 consists of 15 residues. Germline V gene data show CDR1 as SGHRS and CDR2 as YFSETQ. The trim removed 4 bases at V and 6 bases at J, leaving 8 bases unmatched. CDR3 loop: CASSQSGRIINEQFF. The CDR3 region has the DNA TGCGCCAGCAGCCAAAGCGGGAGGATCATCAATGAGCAGTTCTTC. The full variable domain, its missing parts supplied by reference TRBV5-1 and TRBJ2-1, is KAGVTQTPRYLIKTRGQQVTLSCSPISGHRSVSWYQQTPGQGLQFLFEYFSETQRNKGNFPGRFSGRQFSNSRSEMNVSTLELGDSALYLCASSQSGRIINEQFFGPGTRLTVL.

This rearrangement joins TRBV9 to TRBJ1-4; 8 bases align to TRBD1. With 4 bases clipped from V and 7 bases from J, the junction kept 6 bases outside the gene matches. The CDR3 is made up of 14 amino acids. The germline V gene has CDR1 SGDLS and CDR2 YYNGEE. The CDR3 bases are TGTGCCAGCAGCCCGGGGACAGGAGGTGAAAAACTGTTTTTT. Its translation: CASSPGTGGEKLFF.

The chain has TRBV5-1 and TRBJ1-1; D unclear. Germline CDR1 and CDR2: SGHRS and YFSETQ. Trimming shortened V by 3 bases and J by 1 base, and 13 bases separated the two germline ends. CDR3 length: 15 residues. The CDR3 nucleotides read TGCGCCAGCAGCTGGGCCCCAGGTACGAACACTGAAGCTTTCTTT. Translation: CASSWAPGTNTEAFF.

The V gene is TRBV3-1 (or the pseudogene TRBV3-2), the J gene TRBJ2-4; TRBD2 might be the D (6 bases). Germline CDR1 reads LGHDT; CDR2 reads YNNKEL (reference sequence). The CDR3 length is 16 residues. V lost 3 bases and J 1 base, leaving 13 bases between the germline ends. This chain's CDR3 is CASSHLRDLAKNIQYF. For the CDR3, the DNA is TGTGCCAGCAGCCACTTGCGGGATTTGGCCAAAAACATTCAGTACTTC.

The rearrangement joins TRBV7-2 to TRBJ2-1; 16 bases map to TRBD2. Germline values: CDR1 SGHTA, CDR2 FQGNSA. The CDR3 runs to 17 residues. V dropped 2 bases and J dropped 10; count of bases not matched to a gene: 8. The CDR3 nucleotides are TGTGCCAGCAGCTTATTGGGGACTAGCGGGAGGGCCTACGAGCAGTTCTTC. This gives the protein CASSLLGTSGRAYEQFF. The whole variable domain, filled in from reference TRBV7-2 and TRBJ2-1, reads GAGVSQSPSNKVTEKGKDVELRCDPISGHTALYWYRQSLGQGLEFLIYFQGNSAPDKSGLPSDRFSAERTGGSVSTLTIQRTQQEDSAVYLCASSLLGTSGRAYEQFFGPGTRLTVL.

This clone appeared a single time. The V call is TRBV4-1, the J call TRBJ1-2; D gene ambiguous. This CDR3 region has 15 residues. Per germline, CDR1 MGHRA and CDR2 YSYEKL. V was pared by 1 base and J by 1 base, with 10 bases between. This chain's CDR3 is CASSQGDRSNYGYTF. CDR3 bases: TGCGCCAGCAGCCAAGGCGACCGGAGTAACTATGGCTACACCTTC.

The V and J genes are TRBV5-1 and TRBJ1-6, with D possibly being TRBD1 (5 bases). From germline, CDR1 is SGHRS and CDR2 YFSETQ. The CDR3 consists of 13 residues. Trimming left V 0 bases short and J 12 bases short, with 10 bases between. This CDR3 is CASSLGGSGPLHF. CDR3 sequence (DNA): TGCGCCAGCAGCTTGGGGGGGTCGGGACCCCTCCACTTT.

This chain uses TRBV5-4 with TRBJ2-7, with D uncertain. There are 14 residues in the CDR3. V was trimmed by 2 bases and J by 0 bases, leaving 9 bases between them. In germline, CDR1 is SGHNT, CDR2 YYREEE (reference sequence). CDR3 residues: CASSFNRYSYEQYF. The CDR3 DNA reads TGTGCCAGCAGCTTTAATCGGTACTCCTACGAGCAGTACTTC.

The chain combines TRBV19 with TRBJ1-1; a possible D gene is TRBD1 (5 bases). Per germline, CDR1 LNHDA and CDR2 SQIVND (reference sequence). This CDR3 has 13 amino acids. The germline V and J ends were trimmed by 6 bases and 8 bases, with 16 bases remaining between them. CDR3 in amino acids: CASRISGTGEAFF. The CDR3 coding sequence is TGTGCCAGTAGGATCTCCGGGACGGGGGAAGCTTTCTTT. The complete variable domain, with remaining parts taken from reference TRBV19 and TRBJ1-1, reads DGGITQSPKYLFRKEGQNVTLSCEQNLNHDAMYWYRQDPGQGLRLIYYSQIVNDFQKGDIAEGYSVSREKKESFPLTVTSAQKNPTAFYLCASRISGTGEAFFGQGTRLTVV.

This clone was observed a single time. The CDR3 region is CASSLAAADTQYF. The CDR3 DNA is TGCGCCAGCAGCTTGGCCGCAGCTGATACGCAGTATTTT. The genes are TRBV5-1 and TRBJ2-3; no firm D call. The CDR3 length is 13 residues. V dropped 0 bases and J dropped 6 bases, with 8 bases sitting between them. The V gene's germline CDR1 is SGHRS and CDR2 YFSETQ.

The chain couples TRBV29-1 to TRBJ1-2; TRBD1 matches at 7 bases. The CDR3 contains 13 residues. Trimming at V came to 3 bases and at J to 8 bases, leaving 9 bases not matched to a gene. Germline V gives CDR1 SQVTM, CDR2 ANQGSEA. The CDR3 region is CSVETTGEMGYTF. The CDR3 DNA reads TGCAGCGTTGAGACCACAGGGGAAATGGGCTACACCTTC.

This sequence joins TRBV18 and TRBJ1-1; TRBD1 matches 12 bases. Looked up from germline, CDR1 is KGHSH and CDR2 is LQKENI. This CDR3 region has 14 residues. V lost 0 bases and J lost 11; bases outside the gene matches: 4. CDR3 region: CASSPPGQGASAFF. The CDR3 nucleotides are TGTGCCAGCTCACCACCGGGACAGGGGGCCTCGGCTTTCTTT.

The gene calls are TRBV21-1 and TRBJ1-6. TRBV21-1 is a pseudogene segment. This CDR3 region has 15 residues. This CDR3 reads CASSLTPRVNSPLHF. The CDR3 nucleotides are TGTGCCAGCAGCTTAACTCCAAGGGTCAATTCACCCCTCCACTTT.

J is TRBJ2-1 and V is TRBV5-4; TRBD1 agrees at 7 bases. Germline CDR1 and CDR2: SGHNT and YYREEE (reference sequence). CDR3 length: 16 residues. V gave up 4 bases and J gave up 6 bases; unmatched junction bases: 13. Here the CDR3 reads CASSRTGSGLVNEQFF. The CDR3 DNA follows: TGTGCCAGCAGCCGGACAGGATCAGGGTTAGTCAATGAGCAGTTCTTC.

V is TRBV27 and J is TRBJ1-5; unclear D gene. Between the trimmed V and J ends, which lost 2 bases and 3 bases, there was a span of 11 bases. CDR1 and CDR2 from the germline V gene are MNHEY and SMNVEV (reference sequence). CDR3 size: 15 residues. The CDR3 here is CASSLSSRANQPQHF. In nucleotides, the CDR3 is TGTGCCAGCAGTTTAAGCAGCCGCGCCAATCAGCCCCAGCATTTT.

V is TRBV5-1 and J is TRBJ1-6; no definite D call. The ends were cut back, 0 bases at V and 3 bases at J, with 7 bases in the middle. The CDR3 loop spans 15 amino acids. Germline V CDR1 and CDR2: SGHRS, YFSETQ. In DNA, the CDR3 is TGCGCCAGCAGCTTGGGGCGGAACTATAATTCACCCCTCCACTTT. It specifies CASSLGRNYNSPLHF.

The chain combines TRBV30 with TRBJ1-3; no clear D. CDR3 length: 12 amino acids. In germline, CDR1 is GTSNPN, CDR2 SVGIG (reference sequence). The V end was cut by 5 bases, the J end by 0 bases, with 5 bases between. The DNA for the CDR3 is TGTGCCTGGGGATCCTCTGGAAACACCATATATTTT. Residues: CAWGSSGNTIYF.

The chain is built from TRBV12-3 or TRBV12-4 and TRBJ1-5, with D perhaps TRBD1 (5 bases). V was trimmed by 6 bases and J by 3 bases, leaving 9 bases between them. The CDR3 runs 13 residues. As DNA, the CDR3 is TGTGCCAGCAGAACAGGATACAATCAGCCCCAGCATTTT. It is translated as CASRTGYNQPQHF.

J is TRBJ2-5 and V is TRBV6-2 or TRBV6-3, with TRBD1 identical over 7 bases. In germline, CDR1 is MNHEY, CDR2 SVGEGT. The CDR3 is 15 amino acids. The junction had 12 bases not matched to a gene; V was cut back by 6 bases and J by 5 bases. The CDR3 nucleotides are TGTGCCAGCAGCCCCGGACAGGTTCACGCGGAGACCCAGTACTTC. It encodes CASSPGQVHAETQYF.

A word on this clone: An end of the junction differs from the germline gene, which may be a read error. The rearrangement joins TRBV5-6 to TRBJ2-7; TRBD1 matches at 8 bases. CDR1 is SGHDT and CDR2 is YYEEEE in the germline V gene. The CDR3 extends over 17 amino acids. CDR3 sequence reads: CASSLVSGTGEAYEQYF. The DNA for the CDR3 is TGTGCCAGCAGTTTGGTGTCCGGGACAGGCGAAGCCTACGAGCAGTACTTC.

The chain is built from TRBV21-1 and TRBJ2-3; TRBD2 is taken as the D call from the table, unchecked against the DNA. TRBV21-1 is annotated as a pseudogene. The CDR3 has 14 amino acids. CDR3: CASRSSGGTDTQYF. CDR3 coding DNA: TGTGCCAGCAGATCTAGCGGGGGCACAGATACGCAGTATTTT.

The table lists this clone with a few counts. V and J are TRBV2 and TRBJ2-5; D is unresolved. The CDR3 contains 13 residues. V lost 7 bases, J lost 5 bases, and 14 bases lay in between. Per germline, CDR1 SNHLY and CDR2 FYNNEI. The CDR3 reads CASKRAMWETQYF. The CDR3 bases are TGTGCCAGCAAAAGGGCGATGTGGGAGACCCAGTACTTC.

This clone was found once. The genes are TRBV18 and TRBJ1-5, with TRBD1 as a possible D gene (6 bases). Germline assignment: CDR1 KGHSH and CDR2 LQKENI. CDR3 length: 14 amino acids. V gave up 2 bases and J gave up 7 bases, with 12 bases separating them. CDR3 bases: TGTGCCAGCTCACCATCGGGGGCGGGACAGCCCCAGCATTTT. Its protein is CASSPSGAGQPQHF.

This clone has a handful of counts. V usage is TRBV2 and J usage is TRBJ1-6, with no clear D. Germline loops: CDR1 SNHLY, CDR2 FYNNEI. CDR3 length: 11 residues. Between the trimmed V and J ends, which lost 6 bases and 7 bases, there was a span of 4 bases. The CDR3 DNA sequence: TGTGCCAGCAGGAGCAATTCACCCCTCCACTTT. It codes for CASRSNSPLHF. Full variable domain (missing parts from reference TRBV2 and TRBJ1-6): EPEVTQTPSHQVTQMGQEVILRCVPISNHLYFYWYRQILGQKVEFLVSFYNNEISEKSEIFDDQFSVERPDGSNFTLKIRSTKLEDSAMYFCASRSNSPLHFGNGTRLTVT.

The J gene is TRBJ2-5, the V gene TRBV11-2; TRBD2 aligns across 8 bases. Germline V gene lookup returns CDR1 SGHAT and CDR2 FQNNGV. V trimming: 5 bases; J trimming: 6 bases; junction bases outside the gene matches: 14. The CDR3 covers 16 residues. The DNA for the CDR3 is TGTGCCAGCAGCACCCCGAGGACTAGCACCCGACAGACCCAGTACTTC. This sequence encodes CASSTPRTSTRQTQYF.

V gene TRBV27 combines with J gene TRBJ2-1; 9 bases fit TRBD2. CDR1 is MNHEY and CDR2 is SMNVEV in the germline V gene (reference sequence). The CDR3 totals 15 residues. With V trimmed by 3 bases and J by 9 bases, 9 bases remained unmatched. The CDR3 protein is CASSFFAGGLFEQFF. The CDR3 nucleotides are TGTGCCAGCAGTTTTTTTGCGGGGGGGCTCTTTGAGCAGTTCTTC.